This TCR beta chain was identified during a study of T cells in Graves' hyperthyroidism and ophthalmopathy. Study details: Peripheral blood was collected at initial diagnosis, before any treatment.

Ten or more counts support this clonotype. Its antigen is still unknown. The length of the CDR3 is 15 residues. Germline values: CDR1 SGHAT, CDR2 FQNNGV. J was trimmed by 7 bases and V by 5 bases; bases with no gene match: 7. From RNA transcripts, TCR beta CDR3 regions were amplified. Using the HTBI primer set, a first-round RT-PCR was run on the TCR CDR3. TCRdb fed the multiplex PCR reads into MiXCR, producing one record per CDR3 protein. The sample has 450,000 to 500,000 distinct CDR3 sequences, about 22% seen once. Broader study findings: Expanded thyroid clonotypes (above 0.001) were mostly also found in blood.

The chain carries TRBV11-2 and TRBJ2-1, with 11 bases matching TRBD2. The sequence came from a woman in her 70s with Graves' ophthalmopathy. The material sequenced was blood. The CDR3 nucleotides read TGTGCCAGCAGCCCTTCGAGGACTAGCGGGAATGAGCAGTTCTTC. Protein product: CASSPSRTSGNEQFF.